This TCR beta chain was recorded in a study of cytomegalovirus exposure and HLA in healthy donors. The CDR3 consists of 12 residues. The V and J ends lost 4 bases and 8 bases respectively, with 11 bases between them. The germline gives CDR1 SGHAT, CDR2 FQDESV (reference sequence). Vbeta (60) and Jbeta (13) primers were used in the PCR. Original handling: Per a later analysis, the number of unique TCR beta chains was some 82 million, of which roughly 10 million were shared. The protocol was immunoSEQ multiplex PCR, while the TCRdb copy is restricted to in-frame clones and leaves out a portion. V and J calls and clone size are copied from that table; D and trimming were computed from the DNA. This table has 87,000 or so clones, roughly 8.2% appearing once. Study observations and caveats: Serostatus for CMV was the only available immune exposure information. A later analysis linked a missense DCLRE1C variant to TCR beta V- and J-gene trimming. A few chains tied to CMV proved CMV antigen-specific in vitro.

Of note for this clone: Antigen specificity is unknown.

The sequencing input was PBMCs. This receptor was identified in a man between 50 and 59 years old in good health and CMV-seronegative. The chain recombines TRBV11-1 with TRBJ1-2, with D hard to call. The DNA of the CDR3 is TGTGCCAGCAGCTCGGGGAGTTGGGGCTACACCTTC. This translates into CASSSGSWGYTF.